A single sample is the source of the 30 T cell receptor beta chains below, sequenced in a study of T cell changes during pregnancy in multiple sclerosis. Assay: immunoSEQ multiplex PCR; the TCRdb copy retains only in-frame clones and omits some. The sample lists around 42,000 clones, more than 85% occurring once. The sample in question was CD4+ T cells from peripheral blood mononuclear cells, obtained after pregnancy. Receptor source: a female donor in good health, enrolled as a control in a pregnancy study.

The chain links TRBV10-3 to TRBJ2-3; tentatively, D is TRBD1 (6 bases). The CDR3 covers 15 residues. The germline V gene has CDR1 ENHRY and CDR2 SYGVKD. Trimming took off 5 bases at V and 0 bases at J, with 12 bases between the two ends. This chain's CDR3 is CAISQITGSTDTQYF. CDR3 nucleotide sequence: TGTGCCATCAGTCAAATTACAGGGAGCACAGATACGCAGTATTTT.

As DNA, the CDR3 is TGTGCCAGCAGCGACATACTAGCGGGAATCTACAATGAGCAGTTCTTC. Residues: CASSDILAGIYNEQFF. The chain employs TRBV7-6 and TRBJ2-1, with 10 bases matching TRBD2. The V segment lost 5 bases and the J segment 3 bases; nucleotides outside the gene matches: 7. The germline V gene has CDR1 SGHVS and CDR2 FNYEAQ. This CDR3 is built from 16 residues.

V and J are TRBV28 and TRBJ1-1, with 11 bases matching TRBD1. Trimming cost V 5 bases and J 4 bases; bases outside gene matches: 9. The CDR3 loop spans 16 amino acids. Germline CDR1 reads MDHEN; CDR2 reads SYDVKM. The CDR3 reads CASSGGTGGARTEAFF. CDR3 bases: TGTGCCAGCAGTGGCGGGACAGGGGGGGCACGCACTGAAGCTTTCTTT.

The chain links TRBV19 to TRBJ1-1; TRBD1 might be the D (6 bases). V lost 5 bases and J lost 11, with 15 bases in between. This CDR3 has 12 residues. Germline V gene data show CDR1 as LNHDA and CDR2 as SQIVND (reference sequence). The CDR3 loop reads CASSGLTGRAFF. The CDR3 DNA follows: TGTGCCAGTAGTGGCCTCACAGGGCGGGCTTTCTTT.

This chain joins TRBV15 and TRBJ1-5; D is undetermined. Between the trimmed V and J ends, which lost 0 bases and 5 bases, there was a span of 5 bases. The CDR3 spans 13 residues. CDR1 and CDR2 (germline): LNHNV, YYDKDF (reference sequence). CDR3 bases: TGTGCCACCAGCAGAGAAGACTATCAGCCCCAGCATTTT. Translation gives CATSREDYQPQHF.

The chain carries TRBV28 and TRBJ2-7; a possible D gene is TRBD1 (5 bases). V dropped 4 bases and J dropped 5 bases, with 9 bases sitting between them. There are 12 residues in the CDR3. CDR1 MDHEN and CDR2 SYDVKM come from the germline V gene. The CDR3 spells CASSSQGHEQYF. The DNA for the CDR3 is TGTGCCAGCAGTTCTCAGGGCCACGAGCAGTACTTC.

The chain links TRBV7-2 to TRBJ2-7, with TRBD2 identical over 8 bases. CDR3 size: 14 residues. Trimming at V came to 6 bases and at J to 1 base, leaving 5 bases not matched to a gene. In germline, CDR1 is SGHTA, CDR2 FQGNSA. The CDR3 DNA sequence: TGTGCCAGCAGTCCCACTAGCGGTTCCTACGAGCAGTACTTC. Its protein product is CASSPTSGSYEQYF.

This chain uses TRBV6-1 with TRBJ1-4; D remains unclear. Germline CDR1 is MNHNS and CDR2 is SASEGT. The V gene lost 5 bases and the J gene lost 3 bases, with 13 bases spanning the gap. The CDR3 is 15 amino acids. CDR3 sequence reads: CASSSNGVSNEKLFF. CDR3 in DNA: TGTGCCAGCAGTTCTAACGGGGTTTCTAATGAAAAACTGTTTTTT.

The chain carries TRBV11-2 and TRBJ2-5; 7 bases align to TRBD2. Germline lookup yields CDR1 SGHAT and CDR2 FQNNGV. The CDR3 is made up of 14 amino acids. V shed 1 base, J shed 5 bases, and the junction held 4 bases outside the gene matches. The DNA for the CDR3 is TGTGCCAGCAGCTTAGGGACTAGTGTCGAGACCCAGTACTTC. Its translation: CASSLGTSVETQYF.

The J gene is TRBJ2-7, the V gene TRBV28; 7 positions match TRBD1. Germline CDR1 reads MDHEN; CDR2 reads SYDVKM. This CDR3 is built from 15 residues. Trimming removed 5 bases from V and 1 base from J; junction bases left unmatched: 8. The CDR3: CASSVASTGSYEQYF. The DNA for the CDR3 is TGTGCCAGCAGTGTCGCATCGACAGGGTCCTACGAGCAGTACTTC.

The chain joins TRBV27 to TRBJ1-2; D gene uncertain. CDR1 MNHEY and CDR2 SMNVEV come from the germline V gene (reference sequence). Trimming removed 8 bases from V and 1 base from J, with 8 bases in between. The CDR3 has 12 amino acids. CDR3 sequence reads: CASGGSNYGYTF. The CDR3 DNA reads TGTGCCAGCGGTGGGAGTAACTATGGCTACACCTTC.

The chain carries TRBV6-6 and TRBJ1-6; unclear D gene. Trimming pared 3 bases from V and 7 bases from J, leaving 10 bases between. The CDR3 is 14 residues long. Germline V CDR1 and CDR2: MNHNY, SVGAGI (reference sequence). CDR3 in DNA: TGTGCCAGCAGTTATCACGTCGAGAATTCACCCCTCCACTTT. Translating gives CASSYHVENSPLHF.

The chain combines TRBV9 with TRBJ2-2; 9 bases agree with TRBD1. The CDR3 is 16 amino acids. The V gene end was trimmed by 0 bases and the J gene end by 7 bases; junction bases not matched to a gene: 7. Germline V gene sequence: CDR1 SGDLS, CDR2 YYNGEE. CDR3 coding DNA: TGTGCCAGCAGCGTAGGCGGGACAGGGTTAATCGGGGAGCTGTTTTTT. Its translation: CASSVGGTGLIGELFF. The full variable domain, its missing parts supplied by reference TRBV9 and TRBJ2-2, is DSGVTQTPKHLITATGQRVTLRCSPRSGDLSVYWYQQSLDQGLQFLIQYYNGEERAKGNILERFSAQQFPDLHSELNLSSLELGDSALYFCASSVGGTGLIGELFFGEGSRLTVL.

This clone has a handful of counts. The chain recombines TRBV5-1 with TRBJ1-1, with D possibly TRBD1 on 5 matching bases. CDR3 size: 15 residues. Germline loops: CDR1 SGHRS, CDR2 YFSETQ. V lost 4 bases and J lost 0, with 13 bases in between. CDR3 loop: CASSGRGNLNTEAFF. DNA for the CDR3: TGCGCCAGCAGCGGACGGGGGAATCTGAACACTGAAGCTTTCTTT.

This chain connects TRBV5-1 to TRBJ2-5; TRBD1 is a possible D gene (6 bases). This CDR3 has 14 amino acids. The germline gives CDR1 SGHRS, CDR2 YFSETQ. V was cut by 0 bases and J by 3 bases, with 9 bases left in between. Written as DNA, the CDR3 is TGCGCCAGCAGCTTGGGCAGGGACAAAGAGACCCAGTACTTC. Amino acids: CASSLGRDKETQYF.

This rearrangement joins TRBV29-1 to TRBJ1-1; no definite D call. The CDR3 length is 12 residues. Looked up from germline, CDR1 is SQVTM and CDR2 is ANQGSEA. Trimming stripped 0 bases from V and 6 bases from J, with 8 bases between. The DNA of the CDR3 is TGCAGCGTTGAAGATTCCTACGCTGAAGCTTTCTTT. Translating gives CSVEDSYAEAFF.

This rearrangement joins TRBV15 to TRBJ1-1, with TRBD1 identical over 7 bases. Looked up from germline, CDR1 is LNHNV and CDR2 is YYDKDF (reference sequence). CDR3 length: 15 residues. The ends lost 4 bases at V and 0 bases at J; junction bases unmatched: 5. The CDR3 DNA follows: TGTGCCACCAGCACTATGACAGGGCTGAACACTGAAGCTTTCTTT. The encoded protein is CATSTMTGLNTEAFF.

CDR3: CASTPGAPYEQYF. Written as DNA, the CDR3 is TGTGCCAGCACGCCGGGAGCTCCCTACGAGCAGTACTTC. This chain links TRBV28 with TRBJ2-7, with D possibly matching TRBD2 (6 bases). Per the germline V gene, CDR1 is MDHEN and CDR2 is SYDVKM. Trimming stripped 7 bases from V and 2 bases from J, with 12 bases between. The CDR3 runs 13 residues.

The V call is TRBV28, the J call TRBJ2-3; D possibly corresponds to TRBD1 (6 bases). V was cut by 7 bases and J by 5 bases, with 16 bases left in between. Germline CDR1 and CDR2: MDHEN and SYDVKM. This CDR3 spans 14 amino acids. The CDR3 DNA is TGTGCCAGCACCATACAGGGAAGGATAGATACGCAGTATTTT. Residues: CASTIQGRIDTQYF.

The chain carries TRBV7-2 and TRBJ1-4; D is ambiguous. Trimming removed 5 bases from V and 4 bases from J, with 8 bases in between. The CDR3 sequence is 13 residues long. Germline values: CDR1 SGHTA, CDR2 FQGNSA. CDR3 residues: CASSAEFNEKLFF. In DNA form, the CDR3 reads TGTGCCAGCAGCGCCGAGTTTAATGAAAAACTGTTTTTT.

The rearrangement links TRBV6-5 to TRBJ2-3; 11 positions match TRBD2. V shed 4 bases and J 2 bases; nucleotides not matched to a gene: 5. The CDR3 spans 16 residues. Germline assignment: CDR1 MNHEY and CDR2 SVGAGI. This CDR3 is CASSSIAGGNTDTQYF. The CDR3 nucleotides read TGTGCCAGCAGTTCTATAGCGGGAGGGAACACAGATACGCAGTATTTT.

The chain uses TRBV5-6 and TRBJ2-3; 12 bases map to TRBD2. The length of the CDR3 is 16 residues. CDR1 SGHDT and CDR2 YYEEEE come from the germline V gene. After removal of 4 bases from V and 3 bases from J, the junction contained 6 bases not matched to a gene. As DNA, the CDR3 is TGTGCCAGCAGCCCCGGGACTAGCGGGCCAACAGATACGCAGTATTTT. Encoded protein: CASSPGTSGPTDTQYF.

The V call is TRBV10-1, the J call TRBJ2-7; TRBD2 matches 11 bases. V lost 5 bases, J lost 4 bases, and 10 bases stayed unmatched. CDR1 is WNHNN and CDR2 is SYGVQD in the germline V gene (reference sequence). CDR3 length equals 16 residues. CDR3 in DNA: TGCGCCAGCAGTAGCGCACCACTAGCGGGAGATTACGAGCAGTACTTC. Protein sequence: CASSSAPLAGDYEQYF.

J is TRBJ1-5 and V is TRBV5-1; D gene ambiguous. Germline CDR1 reads SGHRS; CDR2 reads YFSETQ. Trimming left V 2 bases short and J 3 bases short, with 9 bases between. The CDR3 is 14 amino acids. This CDR3 is CASSFDSFNQPQHF. The CDR3 coding sequence is TGCGCCAGCAGCTTTGACTCCTTCAATCAGCCCCAGCATTTT.

The rearrangement links TRBV5-6 to TRBJ1-2; 8 bases agree with TRBD1. This CDR3 has 13 residues. Germline lookup yields CDR1 SGHDT and CDR2 YYEEEE. V lost 4 bases to trimming and J lost 9 bases; unmatched junction nucleotides: 8. CDR3 sequence (DNA): TGTGCCAGCAGCGGGTCGGACAGGGCAAGCTACACCTTC. This sequence encodes CASSGSDRASYTF.

CDR3 coding DNA: TGTGCCAGCAGCCCCCCGGGAGGGAACACTGCAGATACGCAGTATTTT. Its translation: CASSPPGGNTADTQYF. The chain is built from TRBV7-2 and TRBJ2-3; TRBD2 matches at 8 bases. V was pared by 5 bases and J by 4 bases, with 11 bases of the junction left unmatched. Germline V gives CDR1 SGHTA, CDR2 FQGNSA. The CDR3 loop spans 16 amino acids.

The rearrangement joins TRBV14 to TRBJ2-1; TRBD2 matches at 15 bases. This CDR3 region has 15 residues. Germline loops: CDR1 SGHDN, CDR2 FVKESK. Trimming removed 5 bases from V and 9 bases from J; junction bases left unmatched: 5. The CDR3 bases are TGTGCCAGCAGCGGACGGACTAGCGGGAGGGTTGAGCAGTTCTTC. Amino acids: CASSGRTSGRVEQFF.

This clone was picked up one time. The CDR3 bases are TGTGCCAGCAGCTTAGGAAGGGGTGACAATGAGCAGTTCTTC. It encodes CASSLGRGDNEQFF. This chain uses TRBV7-9 with TRBJ2-1; tentative D call: TRBD1 (5 bases). This CDR3 is 14 amino acids long. Germline CDR1 reads SEHNR; CDR2 reads FQNEAQ (reference sequence). Between the trimmed V and J ends, which lost 1 base and 5 bases, there was a span of 9 bases.

The chain joins TRBV10-3 to TRBJ1-5; TRBD1 agrees at 10 bases. CDR1 ENHRY and CDR2 SYGVKD come from the germline V gene. Losses at the gene ends were 5 bases for V and 7 bases for J; bases not matched to a gene: 5. The CDR3 extends over 14 amino acids. The chain's CDR3 is CAISLGDRGQPQHF. Here the CDR3 DNA reads TGTGCCATCAGTTTGGGGGACAGGGGACAGCCCCAGCATTTT.

This chain connects TRBV15 to TRBJ2-7; D perhaps matches TRBD1 (6 bases). V shed 4 bases and J shed 2 bases, with 18 bases lying between them. This CDR3 is built from 16 residues. Germline values: CDR1 LNHNV, CDR2 YYDKDF (reference sequence). The CDR3 reads CATSTRQVILTYEQYF. The CDR3 nucleotides read TGTGCCACCAGCACCCGACAGGTAATCCTTACCTACGAGCAGTACTTC.